Below, 25 T cell receptor beta chains from the same sample are listed, as sequenced in a study of blood T cell repertoires in COVID-19. The assay was immunoSEQ multiplex PCR, and TCRdb's table has in-frame clones only and misses some. The table lists roughly 410,000 clones, roughly 90% of them singletons. The sample comprised peripheral blood. The receptors come from a woman aged 35 to 49 with COVID-19, enrolled during active disease.

V gene TRBV6-6 combines with J gene TRBJ1-1; TRBD1 is a possible D gene (6 bases). Germline CDR1 is MNHNY and CDR2 is SVGAGI (reference sequence). The ends were cut back, 7 bases at V and 2 bases at J, with 17 bases in the middle. CDR3 length: 15 residues. The CDR3 spells CASILTAGANTEAFF. The CDR3 DNA reads TGTGCCAGCATACTAACGGCAGGGGCAAACACTGAAGCTTTCTTT.

The rearrangement links TRBV6-2 or TRBV6-3 to TRBJ2-7; 12 bases fit TRBD1. The CDR3 has 14 residues. The germline gives CDR1 MNHEY, CDR2 SVGEGT. J was trimmed by 6 bases and V by 5 bases; bases with no gene match: 5. The CDR3 here is CASSTGTGGSEQYF. DNA for the CDR3: TGTGCCAGCAGTACCGGGACAGGGGGCTCCGAGCAGTACTTC.

The V and J genes are TRBV5-5 and TRBJ1-5; D ambiguous. Germline-derived CDR1 and CDR2 are SGHKS and YYEKEE (reference sequence). V lost 4 bases and J lost 7, with 12 bases in between. The CDR3 sequence is 13 residues long. The CDR3 is CASSLAGGQPQHF. CDR3 in DNA: TGTGCCAGCAGCCTGGCAGGAGGGCAGCCCCAGCATTTT.

The chain is built from TRBV7-3 and TRBJ1-1, with D perhaps TRBD1 (5 bases). Trimming left V 2 bases short and J 3 bases short, with 10 bases between. The CDR3 is 14 amino acids. Germline V gene lookup returns CDR1 SGHTA and CDR2 FQGTGA. This chain's CDR3 is CASSLLRGDTEAFF. The CDR3 DNA follows: TGTGCCAGCAGCTTATTGCGGGGGGACACTGAAGCTTTCTTT.

The chain recombines TRBV4-3 with TRBJ1-3; D might be TRBD1 (6 bases). V gave up 2 bases and J gave up 0 bases, with 14 bases separating them. The CDR3 runs 17 residues. Looked up from germline, CDR1 is LGHNA and CDR2 is YSLEER. CDR3 in amino acids: CASSQLQGSSSGNTIYF. The CDR3 DNA reads TGCGCCAGCAGCCAATTACAGGGTTCGTCCTCTGGAAACACCATATATTTT.

V usage is TRBV25-1 and J usage is TRBJ1-6; TRBD1 aligns across 8 bases. CDR3 length equals 16 residues. CDR1 is MGHDK and CDR2 is SYGVNS in the germline V gene. Germline trimming cut 2 bases from V and 6 bases from J; bases unmatched to any gene: 6. CDR3 DNA sequence: TGTGCCAGCAGTGAAGTAGAACAGGGGGGTAATTCACCCCTCCACTTT. Its translation is CASSEVEQGGNSPLHF.

The chain has TRBV29-1 and TRBJ1-1, with D maybe TRBD1 (6 bases). The V and J ends lost 7 bases and 1 base respectively, with 13 bases between them. This CDR3 has 13 amino acids. Germline-derived CDR1 and CDR2 are SQVTM and ANQGSEA. The CDR3 loop is CSARTDRNTEAFF. For the CDR3, the DNA is TGCAGCGCCCGGACAGACAGGAACACTGAAGCTTTCTTT. Drawing the rest from reference TRBV29-1 and TRBJ1-1, the complete variable domain is SAVISQKPSRDICQRGTSLTIQCQVDSQVTMMFWYRQQPGQSLTLIATANQGSEATYESGFVIDKFPISRPNLTFSTLTVSNMSPEDSSIYLCSARTDRNTEAFFGQGTRLTVV.

The genes are TRBV7-6 and TRBJ2-3; perhaps TRBD2 as D (8 bases). With 4 bases removed from V and 4 bases from J, the gap between germline ends came to 18 bases. The CDR3 has 16 residues. The germline V gene encodes CDR1 SGHVS and CDR2 FNYEAQ. CDR3 sequence: CASSSEGARGADTQYF. CDR3 DNA sequence: TGTGCCAGCAGCTCAGAGGGGGCGCGGGGGGCAGATACGCAGTATTTT. The variable domain in full, with the rest retrieved from reference TRBV7-6 and TRBJ2-3, is GAGVSQSPRYKVTKRGQDVALRCDPISGHVSLYWYRQALGQGPEFLTYFNYEAQQDKSGLPNDRFSAERPEGSISTLTIQRTEQRDSAMYRCASSSEGARGADTQYFGPGTRLTVL.

The table lists this clone with a count of one. This rearrangement joins TRBV27 to TRBJ1-1; D is perhaps TRBD1 (5 bases). CDR3 length: 16 residues. Germline loops: CDR1 MNHEY, CDR2 SMNVEV (reference sequence). Between the trimmed V and J ends, which lost 3 bases and 1 base, there was a span of 15 bases. CDR3 in amino acids: CASSFQGGTWNTEAFF. In DNA form, the CDR3 reads TGTGCCAGCAGTTTTCAGGGCGGTACGTGGAACACTGAAGCTTTCTTT.

About this clone: An end of the junction differs from the germline gene, which may be a read error. Other DNA sequences in the sample encode the same CDR3. The gene calls are TRBV5-1 and TRBJ2-3, with 14 positions matching TRBD2. Germline CDR1 is SGHRS and CDR2 is YFSETQ. The CDR3 extends over 17 amino acids. CDR3 in amino acids: CASSLAGLAGGTDTQYF. The DNA of the CDR3 is TGCGCCAGCAGCTTGGCCGGACTAGCGGGGGGCACGGATACGCAGTATTTT. The full variable domain, its missing parts supplied by reference TRBV5-1 and TRBJ2-3, is KAGVTQTPRYLIKTRGQQVTLSCSPISGHRSVSWYQQTPGQGLQFLFEYFSETQRNKGNFPGRFSGRQFSNSRSEMNVSTLELGDSALYLCASSLAGLAGGTDTQYFGPGTRLTVL.

The rearrangement uses TRBV5-1 and TRBJ1-1; no reliable D call. The V end was cut by 10 bases, the J end by 3 bases, with 16 bases between. The CDR3 spans 13 residues. Germline V gene lookup returns CDR1 SGHRS and CDR2 YFSETQ. CDR3 loop: CASHVRGDTEAFF. The CDR3 coding sequence is TGCGCCTCCCACGTCCGGGGAGACACTGAAGCTTTCTTT.

The rearrangement joins TRBV20-1 to TRBJ1-1; D uncertain. This CDR3 contains 12 residues. The germline V gene encodes CDR1 DFQATT and CDR2 SNEGSKA (reference sequence). Trimming left V 3 bases short and J 4 bases short, with 9 bases between. CDR3 sequence: CSASVGVTEAFF. CDR3 nucleotide sequence: TGCAGTGCTAGTGTGGGAGTCACTGAAGCTTTCTTT.

A single count supports this clone. The same CDR3 arises from other DNA sequences in this sample as well. The rearrangement joins TRBV27 to TRBJ2-7; maybe TRBD2 (5 bases). This CDR3 spans 13 amino acids. The germline CDR1 and CDR2 sequences are MNHEY and SMNVEV (reference sequence). The V and J ends lost 5 bases and 4 bases respectively, with 12 bases between them. The CDR3 region has the DNA TGTGCCAGCAGTCCCGGACTGTCATACGAGCAGTACTTC. The encoded protein is CASSPGLSYEQYF.

The CDR3 region is CASSQIGTGQETQYF. CDR3 nucleotides: TGTGCCAGTAGTCAAATAGGGACAGGGCAAGAGACCCAGTACTTC. The chain joins TRBV19 to TRBJ2-5; 9 nucleotides line up with TRBD1. Germline V CDR1 and CDR2: LNHDA, SQIVND (reference sequence). CDR3 length equals 15 residues. V trimming: 5 bases; J trimming: 2 bases; junction bases outside the gene matches: 6.

This chain links TRBV5-1 with TRBJ2-5; 13 bases agree with TRBD2. The germline V gene encodes CDR1 SGHRS and CDR2 YFSETQ. The ends lost 3 bases at V and 5 bases at J; junction bases unmatched: 10. CDR3 length equals 17 residues. The CDR3: CASSSSTSGGGMETQYF. In DNA form, the CDR3 reads TGCGCCAGCAGCTCCTCAACTAGCGGGGGGGGTATGGAGACCCAGTACTTC.

The chain couples TRBV24-1 to TRBJ2-2; TRBD2 might be the D (6 bases). CDR3 size: 16 residues. Germline-derived CDR1 and CDR2 are KGHDR and SFDVKD. V was cut by 3 bases and J by 3 bases, with 13 bases left in between. CDR3 loop: CATSDPSGTDTGELFF. CDR3 nucleotide sequence: TGTGCCACCAGTGATCCATCCGGGACTGACACCGGGGAGCTGTTTTTT.

The chain recombines TRBV19 with TRBJ2-7; perhaps TRBD1 as D (5 bases). The CDR3 is 15 amino acids. Germline CDR1 and CDR2: LNHDA and SQIVND (reference sequence). V gave up 4 bases and J gave up 3 bases, with 16 bases separating them. CDR3 sequence reads: CASSTLGDLRYEQYF. DNA of the CDR3: TGTGCCAGTAGTACCCTAGGGGATCTCCGCTACGAGCAGTACTTC.

This chain joins TRBV2 and TRBJ1-1; a weak D match, TRBD1 (6 bases). The CDR3 spans 14 residues. The V gene's germline CDR1 is SNHLY and CDR2 FYNNEI. The V gene lost 2 bases and the J gene lost 1 base, with 8 bases spanning the gap. The CDR3 region has the DNA TGTGCCAGCAGTGAACGGACAGAGAACACTGAAGCTTTCTTT. Translation gives CASSERTENTEAFF.

The gene calls are TRBV9 and TRBJ1-2; a weak D match, TRBD1 (6 bases). Trimming removed 0 bases at V and 6 bases at J, with 21 bases between. The CDR3 is made up of 17 amino acids. The germline CDR1 and CDR2 sequences are SGDLS and YYNGEE. The CDR3 sequence is CASSVAPRGRGGNGYTF. The CDR3 bases are TGTGCCAGCAGCGTAGCCCCTCGGGGCAGGGGTGGAAATGGCTACACCTTC.

The rearrangement uses TRBV3-1 (or the pseudogene TRBV3-2) and TRBJ1-2; D unresolved. Germline V gives CDR1 LGHDT, CDR2 YNNKEL (reference sequence). The V end lost 0 bases, the J end lost 4 bases, and 12 bases lay between the germline ends. This CDR3 contains 15 residues. The CDR3 sequence is CASSQDSWRGYGYTF. Written as DNA, the CDR3 is TGTGCCAGCAGCCAAGATTCGTGGCGCGGCTATGGCTACACCTTC.

The rearrangement uses TRBV9 and TRBJ1-1, with 12 positions matching TRBD1. The length of the CDR3 is 17 residues. The germline CDR1 and CDR2 sequences are SGDLS and YYNGEE. Unmatched junction bases numbered 7, after V lost 4 bases and J lost 0 bases. CDR3 sequence: CASSSGTGGAVNTEAFF. The CDR3 DNA is TGTGCCAGCAGCAGCGGGACAGGGGGCGCCGTGAACACTGAAGCTTTCTTT.

The chain joins TRBV2 to TRBJ1-4; D ambiguous. The germline gives CDR1 SNHLY, CDR2 FYNNEI. With 6 bases removed from V and 7 bases from J, the gap between germline ends came to 15 bases. CDR3 size: 14 residues. The CDR3 region has the DNA TGTGCCAGCAGGAGCGGGTTCGGTCCTGAAAAACTGTTTTTT. Its protein product is CASRSGFGPEKLFF.

The chain joins TRBV9 to TRBJ1-4, with unresolved D. The CDR3 runs to 14 residues. The V end lost 0 bases, the J end lost 6 bases, and 9 bases lay between the germline ends. Germline V gives CDR1 SGDLS, CDR2 YYNGEE. The CDR3 DNA sequence: TGTGCCAGCAGCGTAGGATCGGGGTATGAAAAACTGTTTTTT. It translates to CASSVGSGYEKLFF.

The DNA for the CDR3 is TGTGCCAGCGGTAGACAGGGGGAAAGGGACAATGAGCAGTTCTTC. Its translation is CASGRQGERDNEQFF. The chain uses TRBV27 and TRBJ2-1; 9 bases map to TRBD1. After removal of 8 bases from V and 5 bases from J, the junction contained 10 bases not matched to a gene. The CDR3 covers 15 residues. Germline V gene data show CDR1 as MNHEY and CDR2 as SMNVEV (reference sequence).

The CDR3 DNA reads as TGTGCCAGCAGTTTACGAAGGGGTGGGATCTCCTACGAGCAGTACTTC. This translates into CASSLRRGGISYEQYF. This sequence joins TRBV27 and TRBJ2-7, with a tentative D call TRBD1 (5 bases). V lost 2 bases and J 0 bases, leaving 14 bases between the germline ends. There are 16 residues in the CDR3. Germline lookup yields CDR1 MNHEY and CDR2 SMNVEV (reference sequence).